Described below is a single TCR beta chain sequence and its context. It has no known antigen specificity. Per-base qualities were not stored, and no clone one base away is much larger. The data originate from a study of cytomegalovirus exposure and HLA in healthy donors (dated by TCRdb to about 2017). Study-wide context: In an earlier analysis of around 540 of the donors, less than 350 Gb of sequence data and 90 million to 120 million unique TCR beta sequences from 180 million or so T cells were reported. An early release that covered about 600 HLA-typed donors contained approximately 300 gigabases of sequencing data and about 84 million unique TCR sequences. Among the roughly 400 genotyped donors, about 85% belonged to the genetic ancestry cluster associated with self-reported Caucasian donors. The study aimed to test whether signatures of past pathogen exposure could be identified by cataloging public T cell receptors. The study used immunosequencing to profile the T cell repertoires of several hundred subjects and linked those repertoires to cytomegalovirus serostatus. A separate validation cohort of approximately 130 different subjects was used in addition to the 666-subject first cohort. High-throughput TCR immunosequencing, statistical association of individual TCRs with disease status, and machine learning were combined to predict cytomegalovirus infection status. A later analysis re-analyzed previously published TCR beta repertoires from 650 to 800 donors and added high-resolution HLA genotyping to study TCR occurrence patterns. Rather than using new phenotypic data, the later analysis identified candidate immune exposures from TCR beta sequences and from how often those sequences occurred across donors. An earlier analysis of approximately 500 of the donors applied high-throughput TCR beta sequencing to assess whether each TCR beta V gene segment acted as functional or pseudogenic. Alongside the repertoire data, information on donor age, sex, ethnicity and CMV serostatus was compiled. A later genetic analysis used genome-wide SNP genotypes for 398 of the 666 donors, treating that subset as a discovery cohort. All discovery cohort repertoires had been generated using a single sequencing platform. HLA typing covered class I and class II loci at four-digit resolution. Typing coverage differed by locus: A, B, C, DRB1 and DQB1 were typed in about 620-640 donors, DQA1 in approximately 520, DPA1 in 600 to 610, and DPB1 in 450 to 490. Four to six DR-DQ haplotypes were handled as single units for association and clustering, since linkage in the cohort was strong. Among about 360 genotyped donors of the cohort, an average of roughly 240,000 unique TCR beta nucleotide sequences were sequenced per donor, around a sixth of them non-productive.

The cohort comprised 670 or so healthy bone marrow donors. All cohort members were sampled while nominally healthy, although unrecorded immune exposures were likely present. The donor tested CMV seronegative and was one of the 352 seronegative cohort members. A peripheral blood sample was collected from each donor, and TCR beta sequencing was performed on peripheral blood mononuclear cells. The Qiagen DNeasy Blood Extraction Kit was used to extract genomic DNA from the blood cell samples. The protocol used for the library was the immunoSEQ multiplex PCR assay. For the multiplex PCR, a mixture combining 60 forward primers for TCR Vbeta segments and 13 reverse primers for TCR Jbeta segments was used. Amplification of the CDR3 region of rearranged TCR beta genes was performed with a multiplex PCR assay on genomic DNA. The amplified TCR beta libraries were sequenced on the Illumina HiSeq System as 87-base-pair reads. As for how the authors treated the data: In a later analysis, some 80 million unique TCR beta chains were counted across the approximately 640 repertoires, and roughly 11 million of these chains were shared by at least two donors. Raw reads were error-corrected and collapsed into unique sequences by a nearest-neighbor algorithm in which closely related sequences were merged to remove PCR and sequencing errors. Alignment of CDR3 sequences to IMGT reference sequences was used to assign V, D and J gene segments. For a sequence to be retained, a match of at least six nucleotides to both a V gene segment and a J gene segment was required. Rearrangements were classified as productive when the CDR3 lacked stop codons and remained in frame with V and J, and all other rearrangements were classified as non-productive. Following IMGT convention, CDR3 was defined as the stretch from the second conserved V-encoded cysteine up to the conserved J-encoded phenylalanine. Sequences without an unambiguous match to a single V gene segment were excluded from the earlier analysis of several hundred of the donors. An earlier analysis of 587 of the donors classified V segments as functional when productive rearrangements were above 56.7% and as segregating when the standard deviation between donors was above 5%. A statistical classification framework was built to diagnose cytomegalovirus status from the catalog of TCR beta chain sequences. V and J gene assignment, in a later analysis, came from comparing TCR nucleotide sequences with IMGT/GENE-DB human TR gene sequences. The TCRdist pipeline was used in a later analysis to assign CDR3 sequences and most-parsimonious VDJ recombination scenarios. In a later analysis, each TCR beta chain was defined by its CDR3 amino acid sequence together with its V-gene family, and reads without a unique V-gene family were excluded. To address suspected cross-contamination and a sequencing artifact, a later analysis removed 592 highly shared, low-generation-probability nucleotide sequences. In a later analysis, a clonal expansion index for each public chain was calculated from normalized within-repertoire ranks of inferred template counts. Generation probabilities in a later analysis came from a VDJ recombination model fitted to out-of-frame rearrangements, and those results were checked against IGoR. A later analysis scored TCR-TCR, TCR-HLA and TCR-CMV co-occurrence with hypergeometric tests, applying a repertoire-size bias correction to TCR pairs. False discovery rates were estimated in a later analysis by permuting HLA or CMV assignments 20 times. In a later analysis, co-occurring TCRs were grouped using DBSCAN, with TCRdist sequence similarity added in when clustering inside HLA-allele-positive subsets. Repertoires with fewer than 30,000 or more than 120,000 public chains were left out of co-occurrence clustering, as were roughly five repertoires with anomalous nucleotide sharing. Imported from immuneACCESS, the table was reduced by TCRdb to in-frame sequences with V and J called. These copies leave out some clones; in studies compared against another copy, an unresolved V gene accounts for under half, and the cause of the remainder is not known. The V and J calls and clone size were taken over from that table, and D and trimming were inferred from the DNA. In this sample the table shows more than 90,000 clones, 55% to 70% of which occur a single time. In total, the top ten clones hold roughly 2.4% of the sample.

Overall study results and their limits: Linkage disequilibrium might explain the correlated functional status among segregating V segments, but an unknown experimental factor could not be ruled out. Some IMGT-functional V segments, including TRBV6-2 and TRBV6-3, could not be told apart with the 87-base-pair reads, so those segments were excluded. While some public TCRs were present in many individuals, most TCR sequences turned up only very rarely across donors. In a later analysis, HLA-associated TCR beta chains showed more clonal expansion and lower generation probabilities than non-associated chains that were equally common. Specific HLA alleles were associated with 16,951 TCR beta sequences at a false discovery rate of 0.05 in a later analysis. Several of the top co-occurrence clusters appeared to be linked to parvovirus B19, influenza, CMV and Epstein-Barr virus, according to a later analysis. Most CMV-associated TCR beta chains appeared to be HLA-restricted in a later analysis, and the HLA associations seemed to be driven largely by CMV exposure. A later analysis found that TCR association rates varied across HLA loci, with DRB1 alleles showing the most associated TCRs and HLA-C alleles the fewest. The cohort was sequenced for TCR beta chains only, and without alpha or paired-chain data the features that could be detected were limited. A few of the identified cytomegalovirus-associated TCR beta chains were confirmed in vitro to be specific for cytomegalovirus antigens. A further reported finding was that TCR beta sequences accurately predicted the HLA-A and HLA-B alleles for most subjects in the first cohort. When HLA alleles, especially DR and DQ, strongly co-occurred, attributing TCR associations to individual alleles was difficult. The only immune exposure information available for the cohort was CMV serostatus. A group of highly shared sequence variants was considered likely to be a technical artifact of the sequencing pipeline. Compared with the approximately 670-donor mean, donors in an Asian-associated ancestry cluster had fewer N-insertions in productive TCRs, according to a later genetic analysis. In the study, 150 to 200 TCR beta chains were listed as associated with cytomegalovirus. A later genetic analysis associated a missense DCLRE1C variant with V-gene and J-gene trimming of TCR beta chains, and an independent cohort replicated the association. Because HLA typing was missing for some donors at each locus, association tests included only the typed subset. Because counts were too low, roughly 16 rarely observed V segments, including chromosome 9 orphons, were excluded from the earlier analysis of several hundred of the donors. In an earlier analysis of 587 of the donors, most TCR beta V segments appeared in productive rearrangements about 90% or about 30% of the time, broadly matching IMGT annotations. The classifier was reported to diagnose cytomegalovirus status with high specificity and sensitivity in both the original and validation cohorts. Roughly uniform sequencing depth across donors was assumed in presence/absence analyses, although this assumption may not hold. The authors suggested that the approach could potentially be generalized to other disease states and immunological phenotypes.

V is clipped by 8 bases and J by 6 bases, and the sequence between their germline boundaries is 7 bases long. CDR1 PRHDT and CDR2 FYEKMQ were looked up in the germline V gene (reference sequence). The CDR3, from cysteine to phenylalanine, totals 10 residues. Of all the DNA, just the CDR3 is kept, 30 bases in frame from base 1. The sample was PBMCs. The origin of this receptor is a woman younger than 45 in good health and CMV-seronegative. This receptor chain uses TRBV13 and TRBJ1-1; TRBD1 could be the D gene, as 5 bases match. The DNA sequence is given as TGTGCCAGCGGGGCGTCTGAAGCTTTCTTT. It is translated as CASGASEAFF.